A selection of T cell receptor beta chains follows, all from one sample in a study of control samples from healthy donors and cancer patients. Using immunoSEQ multiplex PCR, the repertoire was profiled, and TCRdb retains in-frame clones only, with some absent. The sample consists of some 100,000 clones, around 88% of them appearing once. The sequenced sample consisted of blood. These receptors were collected from a man aged 30-40 years in good health. CDR3s include the opening cysteine and the closing phenylalanine or tryptophan. D genes are given only for firm matches. Part of the rows lack a size; the others show once, few, many or a class for expanded clones.

J gene: TRBJ2-1
D gene: NA
V gene: TRBV11-3
clone size: NA
CDR3 protein: CASSFGGHNEQFF
CDR3 DNA: TGTGCCAGCAGCTTCGGGGGGCACAATGAGCAGTTCTTC

J gene: TRBJ1-6
D gene: TRBD1
V gene: TRBV20-1
clone size: NA
CDR3 protein: CSASKGLPDRNNSPLHF
CDR3 DNA: TGCAGTGCTAGTAAGGGTTTGCCGGACAGGAATAATTCACCCCTCCACTTT

J gene: TRBJ2-2
D gene: NA
V gene: TRBV11-2
clone size: NA
CDR3 protein: CASSLRGPYDHVGTGELFF
CDR3 DNA: TGTGCCAGCAGCTTACGGGGACCTTATGACCACGTCGGCACCGGGGAGCTGTTTTTT

J gene: TRBJ1-4
D gene: NA
V gene: TRBV6-1
clone size: NA
CDR3 protein: CASSEEVKLFF
CDR3 DNA: TGTGCCAGCAGTGAAGAGGTAAAACTGTTTTTT

J gene: TRBJ2-7
D gene: TRBD2
V gene: TRBV11-3
clone size: many
CDR3 protein: CASSPGLAEWYEQYF
CDR3 DNA: TGTGCCAGCAGCCCGGGACTAGCGGAGTGGTACGAGCAGTACTTC

J gene: TRBJ2-7
D gene: TRBD1
V gene: TRBV6-5
clone size: NA
CDR3 protein: CASSYYGQVYEQYF
CDR3 DNA: TGTGCCAGCAGTTACTACGGACAGGTCTACGAGCAGTACTTC

J gene: TRBJ1-5
D gene: NA
V gene: TRBV27
clone size: NA
CDR3 protein: CATSLGYNQPQHF
CDR3 DNA: TGTGCCACTAGTTTAGGATACAATCAGCCCCAGCATTTT

J gene: TRBJ1-1
D gene: NA
V gene: TRBV2
clone size: NA
CDR3 protein: CASTMSGPVNTEAFF
CDR3 DNA: TGTGCCAGCACGATGTCAGGACCTGTGAACACTGAAGCTTTCTTT

J gene: TRBJ1-2
D gene: TRBD1
V gene: TRBV7-2
clone size: NA
CDR3 protein: CASSRDRGDGYTF
CDR3 DNA: TGTGCCAGCAGCCGCGACAGGGGAGATGGCTACACCTTC

J gene: TRBJ2-7
D gene: NA
V gene: TRBV12-3/TRBV12-4
clone size: many
CDR3 protein: CASSKTGGKQYF
CDR3 DNA: TGTGCCAGCAGTAAGACAGGTGGAAAGCAGTACTTC

J gene: TRBJ2-7
D gene: NA
V gene: TRBV28
clone size: NA
CDR3 protein: CASRPSGALYEQYF
CDR3 DNA: TGTGCCAGCAGACCCTCAGGGGCGCTCTACGAGCAGTACTTC

J gene: TRBJ2-7
D gene: NA
V gene: TRBV11-3
clone size: NA
CDR3 protein: CASSPRPAYEQYF
CDR3 DNA: TGTGCCAGCAGCCCCCGCCCGGCATACGAGCAGTACTTC

J gene: TRBJ2-5
D gene: TRBD1
V gene: TRBV12-5
clone size: NA
CDR3 protein: CASGLGTGGKETQYF
CDR3 DNA: TGTGCTAGTGGTTTGGGAACAGGGGGCAAAGAGACCCAGTACTTC

J gene: TRBJ1-5
D gene: NA
V gene: TRBV9
clone size: NA
CDR3 protein: CASSDTGNSNQPQHF
CDR3 DNA: TGTGCCAGCAGCGACACAGGGAATAGCAATCAGCCCCAGCATTTT

J gene: TRBJ2-7
D gene: NA
V gene: TRBV2
clone size: NA
CDR3 protein: CASSEGWAGIGYEQYF
CDR3 DNA: TGTGCCAGCAGTGAGGGCTGGGCGGGGATTGGATACGAGCAGTACTTC

J gene: TRBJ2-3
D gene: TRBD2
V gene: TRBV4-2
clone size: NA
CDR3 protein: CASSSGLAGDLDTQYF
CDR3 DNA: TGTGCCAGCAGCAGTGGGCTAGCGGGAGACTTGGATACGCAGTATTTT

J gene: TRBJ2-5
D gene: NA
V gene: TRBV11-2
clone size: NA
CDR3 protein: CASSLGITEKGETQYF
CDR3 DNA: TGTGCCAGCAGCTTAGGTATAACAGAAAAAGGGGAGACCCAGTACTTC

J gene: TRBJ1-1
D gene: TRBD1
V gene: TRBV10-3
clone size: NA
CDR3 protein: CAISPGQGGEAFF
CDR3 DNA: TGTGCCATCAGTCCTGGACAGGGAGGAGAAGCTTTCTTT

J gene: TRBJ2-2
D gene: NA
V gene: TRBV25-1
clone size: NA
CDR3 protein: CASSATGAGELFF
CDR3 DNA: TGTGCCAGCAGTGCGACGGGAGCCGGGGAGCTGTTTTTT

J gene: TRBJ1-2
D gene: NA
V gene: TRBV28
clone size: NA
CDR3 protein: CASSYPGGLEVYGYTF
CDR3 DNA: TGTGCCAGCAGTTATCCCGGTGGGTTGGAGGTCTATGGCTACACCTTC

J gene: TRBJ2-3
D gene: TRBD2
V gene: TRBV7-2
clone size: NA
CDR3 protein: CASSSPTSGRTDTQYF
CDR3 DNA: TGTGCCAGCAGCTCCCCGACTAGCGGGAGAACAGATACGCAGTATTTT

J gene: TRBJ2-1
D gene: TRBD1
V gene: TRBV20-1
clone size: NA
CDR3 protein: CSAPRTGQQFF
CDR3 DNA: TGCAGTGCTCCGAGGACAGGTCAGCAGTTCTTC

J gene: TRBJ1-1
D gene: NA
V gene: TRBV7-9
clone size: NA
CDR3 protein: CASRPSGALRNEAFF
CDR3 DNA: TGTGCCAGCAGGCCCTCGGGGGCTCTACGAAATGAAGCTTTCTTT

J gene: TRBJ2-7
D gene: NA
V gene: TRBV30
clone size: few
CDR3 protein: CAWSAGTLTYEQYF
CDR3 DNA: TGTGCCTGGAGCGCCGGGACGCTCACCTACGAGCAGTACTTC

J gene: TRBJ2-3
D gene: TRBD2
V gene: TRBV3-1/TRBV3-2
clone size: once
CDR3 protein: CASSQGLAGGPGTDTQYF
CDR3 DNA: TGTGCCAGCAGCCAGGGACTAGCGGGAGGGCCCGGCACAGATACGCAGTATTTT

J gene: TRBJ1-1
D gene: NA
V gene: TRBV9
clone size: NA
CDR3 protein: CASSVQEYTEAFF
CDR3 DNA: TGTGCCAGCAGCGTCCAGGAGTACACTGAAGCTTTCTTT

J gene: TRBJ1-5
D gene: NA
V gene: TRBV7-2
clone size: NA
CDR3 protein: CASSLAGGNQPQHF
CDR3 DNA: TGTGCCAGCAGCTTAGCTGGCGGCAATCAGCCCCAGCATTTT

J gene: TRBJ1-1
D gene: TRBD1
V gene: TRBV28
clone size: few
CDR3 protein: CASSSRGRGTEAFF
CDR3 DNA: TGTGCCAGCAGCTCCAGGGGGCGCGGCACTGAAGCTTTCTTT

J gene: TRBJ1-6
D gene: NA
V gene: TRBV7-9
clone size: NA
CDR3 protein: CASSLAQGEAAFSPLHF
CDR3 DNA: TGTGCCAGCAGCTTAGCCCAGGGCGAGGCCGCATTTTCACCCCTCCACTTT

J gene: TRBJ2-2
D gene: TRBD2
V gene: TRBV7-2
clone size: NA
CDR3 protein: CASSFVPGGPGELFF
CDR3 DNA: TGTGCCAGCAGCTTTGTTCCGGGAGGGCCCGGGGAGCTGTTTTTT

J gene: TRBJ2-3
D gene: NA
V gene: TRBV5-1
clone size: once
CDR3 protein: CASSSWGSDTQYF
CDR3 DNA: TGCGCCAGCAGCTCCTGGGGTTCGGATACGCAGTATTTT

J gene: TRBJ2-3
D gene: TRBD2
V gene: TRBV11-2
clone size: NA
CDR3 protein: CASSLYVGTSGSGTQYF
CDR3 DNA: TGTGCCAGCAGCTTATATGTGGGGACTAGCGGGAGTGGTACGCAGTATTTT

J gene: TRBJ1-1
D gene: TRBD1
V gene: TRBV18
clone size: NA
CDR3 protein: CASSPPGGAEAFF
CDR3 DNA: TGTGCCAGCTCACCTCCAGGGGGGGCTGAAGCTTTCTTT

J gene: TRBJ1-1
D gene: NA
V gene: TRBV28
clone size: NA
CDR3 protein: CASSIQGSTEAFF
CDR3 DNA: TGTGCCAGCAGTATACAGGGTTCCACTGAAGCTTTCTTT

J gene: TRBJ1-2
D gene: TRBD1
V gene: TRBV30
clone size: many
CDR3 protein: CAWSLVDRENTF
CDR3 DNA: TGTGCCTGGAGTCTAGTGGACAGGGAAAACACCTTC

J gene: TRBJ2-5
D gene: NA
V gene: TRBV11-2
clone size: NA
CDR3 protein: CASSPSLGGTQETQYF
CDR3 DNA: TGTGCCAGCAGCCCCTCTCTAGGCGGGACTCAAGAGACCCAGTACTTC

J gene: TRBJ1-1
D gene: NA
V gene: TRBV28
clone size: NA
CDR3 protein: CASRVSGAEAFF
CDR3 DNA: TGTGCCAGCAGAGTCTCGGGGGCAGAAGCTTTCTTT

J gene: TRBJ2-2
D gene: NA
V gene: TRBV7-2
clone size: NA
CDR3 protein: CASPSPFGTGELFF
CDR3 DNA: TGTGCCAGCCCGAGCCCCTTCGGGACCGGGGAGCTGTTTTTT

J gene: TRBJ1-5
D gene: TRBD1
V gene: TRBV7-8
clone size: few
CDR3 protein: CASSSGQGAGNQPQHF
CDR3 DNA: TGTGCCAGCAGCTCAGGACAGGGGGCCGGCAATCAGCCCCAGCATTTT

J gene: TRBJ1-2
D gene: TRBD1
V gene: TRBV28
clone size: once
CDR3 protein: CASSYQRGRRYGYTF
CDR3 DNA: TGTGCCAGCAGTTATCAGAGGGGGCGCCGTTATGGCTACACCTTC

J gene: TRBJ2-5
D gene: TRBD2
V gene: TRBV13
clone size: NA
CDR3 protein: CASSLVAGETQYF
CDR3 DNA: TGTGCCAGCAGCTTAGTAGCGGGAGAGACCCAGTACTTC

J gene: TRBJ1-4
D gene: TRBD1
V gene: TRBV5-5
clone size: NA
CDR3 protein: CASSQRQGGNEKLFF
CDR3 DNA: TGTGCCAGCAGTCAAAGACAGGGGGGGAATGAAAAACTGTTTTTT

J gene: TRBJ1-3
D gene: NA
V gene: TRBV18
clone size: NA
CDR3 protein: CASSPSPRTGNTIYF
CDR3 DNA: TGTGCCAGCTCACCCTCGCCTCGTACTGGAAACACCATATATTTT

J gene: TRBJ2-2
D gene: TRBD2
V gene: TRBV27
clone size: NA
CDR3 protein: CASSPTSGRAIGELFF
CDR3 DNA: TGTGCCAGCAGTCCTACGAGCGGGAGGGCCATCGGGGAGCTGTTTTTT

J gene: TRBJ1-1
D gene: NA
V gene: TRBV27
clone size: few
CDR3 protein: CASSPLPYGTEAFF
CDR3 DNA: TGTGCCAGCAGTCCCCTTCCGTACGGGACAGAAGCTTTCTTT

J gene: TRBJ2-7
D gene: TRBD1
V gene: TRBV19
clone size: NA
CDR3 protein: CASGQGLYEQYF
CDR3 DNA: TGTGCCAGTGGACAGGGGCTCTACGAGCAGTACTTC

J gene: TRBJ2-1
D gene: TRBD2
V gene: TRBV19
clone size: NA
CDR3 protein: CASSPSGFSYNEQFF
CDR3 DNA: TGTGCCAGTAGTCCTAGCGGGTTCTCCTACAATGAGCAGTTCTTC

J gene: TRBJ2-5
D gene: TRBD2
V gene: TRBV10-3
clone size: NA
CDR3 protein: CAISEGRGSGTQYF
CDR3 DNA: TGTGCCATCAGTGAAGGGCGCGGGAGTGGGACCCAGTACTTC

J gene: TRBJ1-2
D gene: TRBD1
V gene: TRBV2
clone size: NA
CDR3 protein: CASSEDRGAYGYTF
CDR3 DNA: TGTGCCAGCAGTGAAGACAGGGGGGCCTATGGCTACACCTTC

J gene: TRBJ2-7
D gene: TRBD1
V gene: TRBV2
clone size: NA
CDR3 protein: CASSADRGGSEQYF
CDR3 DNA: TGTGCCAGCAGTGCCGACAGGGGGGGGTCCGAGCAGTACTTC

J gene: TRBJ1-2
D gene: NA
V gene: TRBV6-2/TRBV6-3
clone size: NA
CDR3 protein: CASSSRDSSNYGYTF
CDR3 DNA: TGTGCCAGCAGTTCGCGGGATTCTTCGAACTATGGCTACACCTTC

J gene: TRBJ2-1
D gene: TRBD2
V gene: TRBV28
clone size: NA
CDR3 protein: CASSSLGTSGKIDNEQFF
CDR3 DNA: TGTGCCAGCAGCAGCTTGGGGACTAGCGGGAAGATTGACAATGAGCAGTTCTTC